A selection of T cell receptor beta chains follows, all from one sample in a study of blood T cell repertoires in COVID-19. The protocol was immunoSEQ multiplex PCR, while the TCRdb copy is restricted to in-frame clones and leaves out a portion. Here the sample spans 150,000 or so clones, roughly 80% being singletons. The sample consisted of peripheral blood. The origin of the receptors is a woman in her sixties or seventies with acute or convalescent COVID-19. CDR3s include the opening cysteine and the closing phenylalanine or tryptophan. D genes are given only for firm matches. Some rows have no size entry. The others give once, few or many, or a class for an expanded clone.

clone_size	v_call	d_call	j_call	cdr3_aa	cdr3_nt
.	TRBV28	.	TRBJ1-3	CASRFSSGNTIYF	TGTGCCAGCAGGTTTAGCTCTGGAAACACCATATATTTT
.	TRBV24-1	.	TRBJ1-2	CATGGESYGDYTF	TGTGCCACTGGGGGGGAGTCCTATGGTGACTACACCTTC
.	TRBV7-2	TRBD1	TRBJ1-1	CASSQQGTLGTEAFF	TGTGCCAGCAGCCAACAGGGGACATTGGGAACTGAAGCTTTCTTT
.	TRBV6-6	TRBD1	TRBJ1-1	CASSRRRTGGAWTEAFF	TGTGCCAGCAGTCGGAGAAGGACAGGGGGCGCGTGGACTGAAGCTTTCTTT
.	TRBV4-1	.	TRBJ2-1	CASSQGLRGGASYNEQFF	TGCGCCAGCAGCCAAGGGCTAAGGGGCGGGGCTTCCTACAATGAGCAGTTCTTC
.	TRBV2	.	TRBJ2-7	CASMRDSYEQYF	TGTGCCAGCATGAGGGATTCCTACGAGCAGTACTTC
.	TRBV7-9	TRBD1	TRBJ1-3	CASSLGQGRGNTIYF	TGTGCCAGCAGCTTAGGACAGGGGAGGGGAAACACCATATATTTT
.	TRBV27	TRBD1	TRBJ2-2	CASSLETGGFTGELFF	TGTGCCAGCAGTTTGGAGACAGGGGGCTTCACCGGGGAGCTGTTTTTT
.	TRBV4-1	.	TRBJ2-2	CASSQEPPGLANTGELFF	TGCGCCAGCAGCCAAGAACCGCCGGGACTTGCCAACACCGGGGAGCTGTTTTTT
.	TRBV30	.	TRBJ1-1	CAWSVRGGNTEAFF	TGTGCCTGGAGTGTACGGGGGGGAAACACTGAAGCTTTCTTT
once	TRBV28	TRBD2	TRBJ2-2	CASRTSGRGELFF	TGTGCCAGCAGGACTAGCGGGAGGGGGGAGCTGTTTTTT
.	TRBV11-3	TRBD2	TRBJ2-5	CASSLRGGQETQYF	TGTGCCAGCAGCTTACGGGGGGGACAAGAGACCCAGTACTTC
few	TRBV5-4	TRBD2	TRBJ2-7	CASSLVGGGKEQYF	TGTGCCAGCAGCTTGGTTGGCGGGGGGAAAGAGCAGTACTTC
.	TRBV15	TRBD2	TRBJ2-5	CATSRDGLAEETQYF	TGTGCCACCAGCAGAGATGGCCTAGCGGAAGAGACCCAGTACTTC
.	TRBV11-3	TRBD1	TRBJ2-2	CASSLGQGQAGELFF	TGTGCCAGCAGCCTCGGACAGGGGCAGGCCGGGGAGCTGTTTTTT
.	TRBV30	.	TRBJ1-1	CAWTRGMNTEAFF	TGTGCCTGGACCCGAGGGATGAACACTGAAGCTTTCTTT
.	TRBV11-2	TRBD2	TRBJ2-1	CASSAWTSGSLGEQFF	TGTGCCAGCAGCGCTTGGACTAGCGGGAGTCTAGGCGAGCAGTTCTTC
.	TRBV2	.	TRBJ2-1	CASRLYNEQFF	TGTGCCAGCCGACTCTACAATGAGCAGTTCTTC
.	TRBV7-6	TRBD2	TRBJ2-7	CASTPQEPGLAGGEQYF	TGTGCCAGCACCCCCCAAGAACCGGGACTAGCGGGAGGAGAGCAGTACTTC
.	TRBV28	.	TRBJ1-2	CASSLSGESGYTF	TGTGCCAGCAGTTTGTCAGGGGAGAGTGGCTACACCTTC
.	TRBV6-2/TRBV6-3	.	TRBJ2-7	CASSHPGTAEQYF	TGTGCCAGCAGCCACCCGGGTACCGCCGAGCAGTACTTC
.	TRBV7-8	TRBD2	TRBJ2-1	CASTAAGTSGNNEQFF	TGTGCCAGCACGGCAGCTGGGACTAGCGGTAACAATGAGCAGTTCTTC
once	TRBV6-5	.	TRBJ1-1	CASTRGGHTEAFF	TGTGCCAGCACTCGGGGGGGGCACACTGAAGCTTTCTTT
.	TRBV9	TRBD1	TRBJ1-2	CASSYDTGVTGGYTF	TGTGCCAGCAGCTACGATACAGGGGTGACGGGCGGCTACACCTTC
.	TRBV19	.	TRBJ1-2	CAERQGLSNYGYTF	TGTGCCGAAAGGCAGGGTTTAAGTAACTATGGCTACACCTTC
.	TRBV24-1	TRBD1	TRBJ1-5	CATSDPGQPQSPQHF	TGTGCCACCAGTGACCCGGGACAGCCCCAGTCGCCCCAGCATTTT
.	TRBV10-1	.	TRBJ1-4	CASSAGLNEKLFF	TGCGCCAGCTCGGCAGGCCTTAATGAAAAACTGTTTTTT
.	TRBV28	TRBD1	TRBJ2-1	CASSTQGARRLNEQFF	TGTGCCAGCAGTACACAGGGGGCACGACGACTGAATGAGCAGTTCTTC
.	TRBV9	.	TRBJ2-1	CASSVVSSAYNEQFF	TGTGCCAGCAGCGTAGTCTCTAGCGCATACAATGAGCAGTTCTTC
.	TRBV24-1	.	TRBJ2-5	CATSEVQGGTQYF	TGTGCCACCAGTGAGGTCCAAGGGGGGACCCAGTACTTC
few	TRBV30	.	TRBJ2-5	CAFRSYRPGGQETQYF	TGTGCCTTCCGATCCTACAGACCCGGGGGACAAGAGACCCAGTACTTC
.	TRBV5-5	TRBD1	TRBJ1-2	CASSPTGVYGYTF	TGTGCCAGCAGCCCAACAGGGGTATATGGCTACACCTTC
.	TRBV19	.	TRBJ1-5	CASSIDRVAEQPQHF	TGTGCCAGTAGTATAGATCGTGTGGCCGAACAGCCCCAGCATTTT
.	TRBV24-1	.	TRBJ1-5	CASQGWGQPQHF	TGTGCCTCACAGGGCTGGGGTCAGCCCCAGCATTTT
few	TRBV3-1/TRBV3-2	TRBD2	TRBJ2-7	CASSQAALAGEGEQYF	TGTGCCAGCAGCCAAGCCGCACTAGCGGGAGAGGGCGAGCAGTACTTC
.	TRBV3-1/TRBV3-2	.	TRBJ1-1	CASSQGQVVSEAFF	TGTGCCAGCAGCCAAGGACAGGTTGTCTCTGAAGCTTTCTTT
.	TRBV19	TRBD1	TRBJ1-3	CASTKTGVKNTIYF	TGTGCCAGTACTAAAACAGGGGTTAAAAACACCATATATTTT
.	TRBV21-1	.	TRBJ1-2	CASSKFLGQRLFPTLWGYTF	TGTGCCAGCAGCAAATTTCTAGGACAGCGTCTTTTCCCAACTCTATGGGGCTACACCTTC
once	TRBV11-3	.	TRBJ1-1	CASSLIGSTEAFF	TGTGCCAGCAGCTTAATAGGGAGCACTGAAGCTTTCTTT
.	TRBV24-1	TRBD1	TRBJ1-2	CATSENTGVDGYTF	TGTGCCACCAGTGAAAATACAGGGGTGGATGGCTACACCTTC
.	TRBV7-9	.	TRBJ2-1	CASSPKVRVGNEQFF	TGTGCCAGCAGCCCTAAGGTGAGGGTAGGCAATGAGCAGTTCTTC
few	TRBV28	TRBD2	TRBJ2-7	CASTRLAGYEQYF	TGTGCCAGCACTCGACTAGCGGGATACGAGCAGTACTTC
.	TRBV7-3	.	TRBJ2-1	CASSRFVRSANEQFF	TGTGCCAGCAGCCGCTTTGTCCGCAGCGCCAATGAGCAGTTCTTC
.	TRBV7-6	TRBD2	TRBJ2-2	CASRWTSGSTGELFF	TGTGCCAGCAGGTGGACTAGCGGGAGCACCGGGGAGCTGTTTTTT
.	TRBV28	.	TRBJ2-7	CASSVRTVYEQYF	TGTGCCAGCAGTGTTCGGACAGTTTACGAGCAGTACTTC
.	TRBV7-2	.	TRBJ1-2	CASSLQKGDGYTF	TGTGCCAGCAGCTTACAAAAAGGGGATGGCTACACCTTC
.	TRBV10-3	TRBD2	TRBJ2-1	CAISGDPKSISGRAYNEQFF	TGTGCCATCAGTGGGGACCCTAAATCCATTAGCGGGAGGGCCTACAATGAGCAGTTCTTC
.	TRBV27	TRBD1	TRBJ1-1	CASREQGALNTEAFF	TGTGCCAGCAGGGAACAGGGGGCCTTGAACACTGAAGCTTTCTTT
.	TRBV5-1	TRBD1	TRBJ1-1	CASSLYRGRALNTEAFF	TGCGCCAGCAGCCTGTACAGGGGGCGCGCTCTGAACACTGAAGCTTTCTTT
once	TRBV7-2	.	TRBJ1-1	CASSSRGGRNTEAFF	TGTGCCAGCAGCAGCCGGGGGGGTCGGAACACTGAAGCTTTCTTT
.	TRBV6-2/TRBV6-3	TRBD1	TRBJ2-5	CASSNDRVWGETQYF	TGTGCCAGCAGTAACGACAGGGTGTGGGGAGAGACCCAGTACTTC
.	TRBV5-1	.	TRBJ1-3	CASSPGALSSGNTIYF	TGCGCCAGCAGCCCCGGAGCTCTGAGCTCTGGAAACACCATATATTTT
once	TRBV12-3/TRBV12-4	TRBD1	TRBJ1-4	CASSYTGGEKLFF	TGTGCCAGCAGTTATACAGGGGGTGAAAAACTGTTTTTT